The rows below give T cell receptor beta chains drawn from one sample of a study of T cells in Graves' hyperthyroidism and ophthalmopathy. TCRdb fed the multiplex PCR reads into MiXCR, producing one record per CDR3 protein. The sample lists about 350,000 distinct CDR3 sequences, less than 20% occurring once. The material sequenced was blood. These receptors all come from a woman in her thirties or forties with Graves' ophthalmopathy. Each CDR3 is given with its conserved first and last residue. Each record gives: J gene, V gene, D gene, clone size, CDR3 DNA, CDR3 protein. A D gene is named only where the DNA matches it firmly. Only some rows state a clone size, as once, few, many or a class for expanded clones.

TRBJ1-5	TRBV27	.	many	TGTGCCAGCAGTTGGGCAGGGCTAAGTCAGCCCCAGCATTTT	CASSWAGLSQPQHF
TRBJ2-2	TRBV19	.	many	TGTGCCAGTAGTATAGAAGGCTCCCGACCCGGGGAGCTGTTTTTT	CASSIEGSRPGELFF
TRBJ1-1	TRBV29-1	TRBD1	many	TGCAGCGTTGCTAACCCGGGACAGGTGAACACTGAAGCTTTCTTT	CSVANPGQVNTEAFF
TRBJ1-1	TRBV24-1	TRBD1	many	TGTGCCACCAGGGCGACAGGGGTGGAGACTGAAGCTTTCTTT	CATRATGVETEAFF
TRBJ2-7	TRBV11-2	TRBD2	many	TGTGCCAGCAGCTTAGTTAAGCGGGAGTTCAACGACGAGCAGTACTTC	CASSLVKREFNDEQYF
TRBJ1-6	TRBV12-3/TRBV12-4	.	many	TGTGCCAGCAAGCTCCAGGGGACTAATTCACCCCTCCACTTT	CASKLQGTNSPLHF
TRBJ2-5	TRBV6-1	TRBD2	many	TGTGCCAGCGTGGGGAGGGCAGAGACCCAGTACTTC	CASVGRAETQYF
TRBJ2-5	TRBV28	.	many	TGTGCCAGCAAGGGAGCAGGGGAAGAGACCCAGTACTTC	CASKGAGEETQYF
TRBJ2-5	TRBV6-2/TRBV6-3	.	.	TGTGCCAGCAGTTACTCGGTGCCTCGGAGGGAGACCCAGTACTTC	CASSYSVPRRETQYF
TRBJ1-5	TRBV19	TRBD1	many	TGTGCCAGTAGTATGGGACAGGGGAATCAGCCCCAGCATTTT	CASSMGQGNQPQHF
TRBJ2-4	TRBV15	TRBD1	many	TGTGCCACCAGCAGATGGGGACAGGGCAAAAACATTCAGTACTTC	CATSRWGQGKNIQYF
TRBJ2-7	TRBV12-3/TRBV12-4	.	.	TGTGCCAGCAGTTTAACGCGGGCCCGCGAGCAGTACTTC	CASSLTRAREQYF
TRBJ1-2	TRBV28	.	many	TGTGCCAGCAGTCTCGGGGCCGCAGGGAGTTCTAGTGGCTACACCTTC	CASSLGAAGSSSGYTF
TRBJ2-5	TRBV24-1	.	many	TGTGCCACCAGTGAACAACAGGGCCAAGAGACCCAGTACTTC	CATSEQQGQETQYF
TRBJ2-4	TRBV13	.	many	TGTGCCAGCAGCTCAAGTGGGGGCGGAAACAAAAACATTCAGTACTTC	CASSSSGGGNKNIQYF
TRBJ2-7	TRBV11-2	.	.	TGTGCCAGTAGCTTGAATTCCGATCCAGTTGGATACGAGCAGTACTTC	CASSLNSDPVGYEQYF
TRBJ2-7	TRBV11-2	TRBD2	many	TGTGCCAGCAGCTCACTTGGGACTAGCGGGAGGTCTGACGAGCAGTACTTC	CASSSLGTSGRSDEQYF
TRBJ1-3	TRBV12-3/TRBV12-4	TRBD1	many	TGTGCCACCTTAGGACAGGGGGTAAACACCATATATTTT	CATLGQGVNTIYF
TRBJ2-7	TRBV3-1	TRBD2	few	TGTGCCAGCAGCCAAGAACCTAGCGGGGTCTACGAGCAGTACTTC	CASSQEPSGVYEQYF